This T cell receptor (beta chain) was recovered during a study of cytomegalovirus exposure and HLA in healthy donors. For the study at large: The same platform used for the approximately 670 first-cohort repertoires was also used for the 95 to 150 validation repertoires, as a later analysis reported. Study-level findings and limits: The authors enumerated roughly 160 TCR beta chains as linked to cytomegalovirus. Both high specificity and high sensitivity reportedly marked the classifier's diagnosis of cytomegalovirus status.

On this clone: What it binds is not known.

The table came from immunoSEQ multiplex PCR; TCRdb's copy has only in-frame clones and leaves some out. The table has about 220,000 clones, about 89% seen once. Germline-derived CDR1 and CDR2 are SGHVS and FNYEAQ. The ends were cut back, 3 bases at V and 10 bases at J, with 13 bases in the middle. The CDR3 totals 13 residues. The source material was PBMCs. The TCR was taken from a woman between 18 and 29 years old in good health and CMV-seronegative. The V call is TRBV7-6, the J call TRBJ2-1; weak D call: TRBD2 (5 bases). The DNA for the CDR3 is TGTGCCAGCAGCTTGCTCCCTGGGGAGGAGCAGTTCTTC. Its translation: CASSLLPGEEQFF.